This T cell receptor (beta chain) was obtained from a study of blood T cell repertoires in COVID-19. Germline CDR1 SGHRS, CDR2 YFSETQ. The CDR3 length is 15 residues. V shed 0 bases and J shed 6 bases, with 14 bases lying between them. Profiling relied on immunoSEQ multiplex PCR, and the TCRdb table lists in-frame clones only, not all of them. Here the sample spans some 24,000 clones, approximately 88% being singletons. This TCR was sampled from a man aged 70-80 years with COVID-19, enrolled during active disease. The genes are TRBV5-1 and TRBJ2-3; a possible D gene is TRBD1 (5 bases). The material sequenced was peripheral blood. The chain's CDR3 is CASSLVGRVTDTQYF. The CDR3 DNA reads TGCGCCAGCAGCTTGGTCGGCAGGGTTACGGATACGCAGTATTTT.